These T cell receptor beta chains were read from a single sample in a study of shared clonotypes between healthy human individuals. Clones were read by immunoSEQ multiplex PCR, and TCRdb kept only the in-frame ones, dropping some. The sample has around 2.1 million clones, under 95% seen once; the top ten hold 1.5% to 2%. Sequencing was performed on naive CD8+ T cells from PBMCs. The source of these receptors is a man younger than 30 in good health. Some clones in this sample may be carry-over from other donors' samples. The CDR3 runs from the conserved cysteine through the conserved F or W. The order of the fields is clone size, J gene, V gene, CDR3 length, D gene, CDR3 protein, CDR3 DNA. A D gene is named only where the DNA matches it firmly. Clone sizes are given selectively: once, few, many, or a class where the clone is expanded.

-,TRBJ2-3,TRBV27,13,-,CASSPGYIGTQYF,TGTGCCAGCAGTCCCGGGTACATAGGTACGCAGTATTTT
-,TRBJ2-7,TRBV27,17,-,CASSFPPGTGASYEQYF,TGTGCCAGCAGTTTTCCACCTGGGACCGGAGCATCCTACGAGCAGTACTTC
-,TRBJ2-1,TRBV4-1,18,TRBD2,CASTALSQREVGLYEQFF,TGCGCCAGCACCGCACTGTCCCAGCGGGAGGTTGGATTGTATGAGCAGTTCTTC
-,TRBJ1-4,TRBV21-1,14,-,CASSKGRAGEKLFF,TGTGCCAGCAGCAAAGGGAGGGCGGGTGAAAAACTGTTTTTT
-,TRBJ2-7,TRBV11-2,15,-,CASSLVLGKRHEQYF,TGTGCCAGCAGCTTAGTCCTCGGGAAAAGGCACGAGCAGTACTTC
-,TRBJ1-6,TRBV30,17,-,CAWSLGLGKAYNSPLHF,TGTGCCTGGAGTTTGGGCCTAGGGAAGGCCTATAATTCACCCCTCCACTTT
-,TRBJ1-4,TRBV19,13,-,CASSIQGHEKLFF,TGTGCCAGTAGTATACAGGGGCACGAAAAACTGTTTTTT
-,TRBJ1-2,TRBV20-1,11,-,CSARAAVGYTF,TGCAGTGCTAGAGCGGCGGTCGGCTACACCTTC
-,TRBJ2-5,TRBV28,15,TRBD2,CASSFSRLAQETQYF,TGTGCCAGCAGTTTTTCGCGACTAGCCCAAGAGACCCAGTACTTC
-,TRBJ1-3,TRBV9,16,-,CASSVGGPASGNTIYF,TGTGCCAGCAGCGTAGGTGGGCCCGCCTCTGGAAACACCATATATTTT
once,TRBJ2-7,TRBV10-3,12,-,CAISSDYHEQYF,TGTGCCATCAGTTCGGACTACCACGAGCAGTACTTC
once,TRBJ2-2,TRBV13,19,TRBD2,CASSSNGLAGDLNTGELFF,TGTGCCAGCAGCTCAAACGGACTAGCGGGAGATTTGAACACCGGGGAGCTGTTTTTT
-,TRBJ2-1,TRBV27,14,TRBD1,CASRGVQGAREQFF,TGTGCCAGCAGGGGGGTACAGGGGGCGCGTGAGCAGTTCTTC
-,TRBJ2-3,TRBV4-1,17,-,CASSQGFMGPSTDTQYF,TGCGCCAGCAGCCAAGGTTTTATGGGTCCTAGCACAGATACGCAGTATTTT
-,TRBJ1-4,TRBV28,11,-,CASSYGEKLFF,TGTGCCAGCAGTTATGGTGAAAAACTGTTTTTT
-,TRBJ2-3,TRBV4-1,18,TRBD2,CASSQGPSGGTYMDTQYF,TGCGCCAGCAGCCAAGGTCCATCGGGGGGGACCTACATGGATACGCAGTATTTT
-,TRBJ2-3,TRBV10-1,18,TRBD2,CASSPGTGLAGGGDTQYF,TGCGCCAGCAGTCCCGGGACAGGACTAGCGGGAGGCGGGGATACGCAGTATTTT
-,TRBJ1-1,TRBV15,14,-,CATSRGTAGTEAFF,TGTGCCACCAGCAGAGGGACGGCGGGGACTGAAGCTTTCTTT
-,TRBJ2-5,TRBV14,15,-,CASSQRTGPQETQYF,TGTGCCAGCAGCCAACGTACAGGGCCCCAAGAGACCCAGTACTTC
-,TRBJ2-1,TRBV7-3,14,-,CASSLGGVYNEQFF,TGTGCCAGCAGCTTAGGGGGCGTTTACAATGAGCAGTTCTTC
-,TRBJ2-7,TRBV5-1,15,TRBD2,CASSFGLASTYEQYF,TGCGCCAGCAGCTTTGGACTAGCGAGTACCTACGAGCAGTACTTC
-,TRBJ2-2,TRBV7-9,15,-,CASSHPGANTGELFF,TGTGCCAGCAGCCACCCGGGGGCGAACACCGGGGAGCTGTTTTTT
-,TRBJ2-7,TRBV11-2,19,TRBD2,CASSLVLPTPQRGSYEQYF,TGTGCCAGCAGCTTAGTTCTCCCCACCCCCCAGCGGGGATCCTACGAGCAGTACTTC
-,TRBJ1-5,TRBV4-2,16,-,CASSQDWKGGNQPQHF,TGTGCCAGCAGCCAAGATTGGAAGGGTGGCAATCAGCCCCAGCATTTT
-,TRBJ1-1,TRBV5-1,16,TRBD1,CASSSFTTGGGTEAFF,TGCGCCAGCAGCTCCTTTACTACAGGGGGCGGCACTGAAGCTTTCTTT
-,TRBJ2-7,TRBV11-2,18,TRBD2,CASSHSSTSGPGYYEQYF,TGTGCCAGCAGCCATAGCTCGACTAGCGGGCCGGGTTACTACGAGCAGTACTTC
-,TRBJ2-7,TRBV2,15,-,CASSPSSAFSYEQYF,TGTGCCAGCAGCCCCTCGAGCGCGTTCTCCTACGAGCAGTACTTC
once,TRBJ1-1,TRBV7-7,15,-,CASSPPASLNTEAFF,TGTGCCAGCAGCCCCCCCGCGAGTCTGAACACTGAAGCTTTCTTT
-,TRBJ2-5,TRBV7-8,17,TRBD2,CASSLDGGLAFQETQYF,TGTGCCAGCAGCTTAGATGGGGGACTAGCGTTTCAAGAGACCCAGTACTTC
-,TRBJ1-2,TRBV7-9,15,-,CASSYPTVASYGYTF,TGTGCCAGCAGCTACCCCACCGTAGCAAGTTATGGCTACACCTTC
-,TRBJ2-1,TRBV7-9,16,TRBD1,CASSKYRDSAYNEQFF,TGTGCCAGCAGCAAGTACCGGGACAGTGCCTACAATGAGCAGTTCTTC
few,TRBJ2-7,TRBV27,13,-,CASGVGNSYEQYF,TGTGCCAGCGGAGTCGGGAACTCCTACGAGCAGTACTTC
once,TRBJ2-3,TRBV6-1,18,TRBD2,CASSEHPRRGSWTDTQYF,TGTGCCAGCAGTGAACATCCTCGTCGCGGGAGTTGGACAGATACGCAGTATTTT
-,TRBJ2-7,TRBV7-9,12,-,CASSHTSYEQYF,TGTGCCAGCAGCCATACTTCCTACGAGCAGTACTTC
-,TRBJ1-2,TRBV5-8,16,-,CASSLKQGNINYGYTF,TGTGCCAGCAGCTTGAAGCAGGGTAACATAAACTATGGCTACACCTTC
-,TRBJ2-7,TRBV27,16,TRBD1,CASSTVGTGDSYEQYF,TGTGCCAGCAGTACAGTCGGGACAGGGGACTCCTACGAGCAGTACTTC
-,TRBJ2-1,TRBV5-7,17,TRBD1,CASSLEDRVWLDNEQFF,TGTGCCAGCAGCTTGGAGGACAGGGTCTGGCTAGACAATGAGCAGTTCTTC
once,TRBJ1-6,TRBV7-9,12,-,CASSLQAKGLHF,TGTGCCAGCAGCTTACAGGCTAAGGGCCTCCACTTT